This passage covers 21 T cell receptor beta chains from one sample sequenced in a study of cytomegalovirus exposure and HLA in healthy donors. The PCR ran on 60 Vbeta and 13 Jbeta primers. Here immunoSEQ multiplex PCR was the method, and the copy in TCRdb shows in-frame clones only, minus some. The sample shows about 150,000 clones, 80% of them seen only once. Sequenced input: PBMCs. The receptors here all came from a man aged 25-45 years in good health and CMV-seropositive.

The rearrangement uses TRBV28 and TRBJ1-2; D may be TRBD1 (5 bases). Germline CDR1 and CDR2: MDHEN and SYDVKM. There are 13 residues in the CDR3. Trimming cost V 3 bases and J 6 bases, with 11 bases left between them. In DNA form, the CDR3 reads TGTGCCAGCAGTTTCGGCAGGGAAAATGGCTACACCTTC. It encodes CASSFGRENGYTF.

The chain couples TRBV28 to TRBJ2-2; possibly TRBD1 for D (6 bases). V was cut by 5 bases and J by 1 base, with 8 bases left in between. The germline gives CDR1 MDHEN, CDR2 SYDVKM. CDR3 size: 14 residues. The CDR3: CASSGTMNTGELFF. In DNA, the CDR3 is TGTGCCAGCAGTGGGACAATGAACACCGGGGAGCTGTTTTTT.

In this sample, this clone turned up a few times. V and J are TRBV4-2 and TRBJ1-4; maybe TRBD1 (6 bases). Germline assignment: CDR1 LGHNA and CDR2 YNFKEQ. V lost 2 bases to trimming and J lost 7 bases, with 14 bases between them. This CDR3 is 15 amino acids long. The CDR3 region is CASSQFTGSPEKLFF. DNA of the CDR3: TGTGCCAGCAGCCAATTTACAGGGTCTCCTGAAAAACTGTTTTTT.

V gene TRBV28 combines with J gene TRBJ2-7; TRBD2 aligns across 8 bases. CDR3 size: 19 residues. Germline values: CDR1 MDHEN, CDR2 SYDVKM. V gave up 0 bases and J gave up 2 bases; unmatched junction bases: 15. The CDR3 sequence: CASSLWAPSRGRRTYEQYF. The CDR3 DNA sequence: TGTGCCAGCAGTTTATGGGCCCCCTCCCGCGGGAGGCGAACCTACGAGCAGTACTTC.

The chain carries TRBV10-1 and TRBJ1-1, with TRBD1 identical over 8 bases. V lost 6 bases to trimming and J lost 4 bases; unmatched junction nucleotides: 4. Germline-derived CDR1 and CDR2 are WNHNN and SYGVQD (reference sequence). The CDR3 runs to 13 residues. The chain's CDR3 is CASRPDRATEAFF. The CDR3 DNA reads as TGCGCCAGCAGGCCGGACAGGGCCACTGAAGCTTTCTTT.

This chain uses TRBV4-1 with TRBJ2-3; D might be TRBD2 (6 bases). The CDR3 is 17 residues long. V lost 0 bases and J lost 2, with 15 bases in between. The germline V gene encodes CDR1 MGHRA and CDR2 YSYEKL. CDR3 protein: CASSQDEAGRHTDTQYF. As DNA, the CDR3 is TGCGCCAGCAGCCAAGATGAGGCGGGGCGTCACACAGATACGCAGTATTTT.

The chain carries TRBV7-9 and TRBJ2-7; 11 bases align to TRBD2. The CDR3 has 15 amino acids. Germline CDR1 is SEHNR and CDR2 is FQNEAQ (reference sequence). The J segment lost 4 bases and the V segment lost 4 bases, leaving 6 bases of the junction unmatched. DNA for the CDR3: TGTGCCAGCAGCTATGGGACTAGCGGAAGGTACGAGCAGTACTTC. Residues: CASSYGTSGRYEQYF.

The chain recombines TRBV7-9 with TRBJ1-5; no clear D. Germline V CDR1 and CDR2: SEHNR, FQNEAQ (reference sequence). Trimming pared 7 bases from V and 3 bases from J, leaving 10 bases between. The CDR3 is 13 residues long. DNA for the CDR3: TGTGCCAGCACCGGGTCTGCCAATCAGCCCCAGCATTTT. This encodes CASTGSANQPQHF.

This rearrangement joins TRBV7-9 to TRBJ2-5; 11 nucleotides line up with TRBD1. The trim removed 5 bases at V and 5 bases at J, leaving 13 bases unmatched. The V gene's germline CDR1 is SEHNR and CDR2 FQNEAQ (reference sequence). This CDR3 has 17 residues. The CDR3 nucleotides read TGTGCCAGCAGCCTAGTAGTGGGACAGGGGGATTTGGAGACCCAGTACTTC. This encodes CASSLVVGQGDLETQYF.

The chain links TRBV10-3 to TRBJ2-1; 7 positions match TRBD2. The CDR3 has 13 amino acids. The germline V gene encodes CDR1 ENHRY and CDR2 SYGVKD. The trim removed 7 bases at V and 9 bases at J, leaving 9 bases unmatched. The CDR3 DNA reads as TGTGCCATCACTACCGGGACTATGAGTGAGCAGTTCTTC. It encodes CAITTGTMSEQFF.

This sequence joins TRBV28 and TRBJ1-2, with D possibly being TRBD1 (6 bases). Per the germline V gene, CDR1 is MDHEN and CDR2 is SYDVKM. V was shortened by 11 bases and J by 5 bases, with 21 bases between the two germline ends. This CDR3 contains 14 residues. The CDR3: CASRTNRERYGYTF. The CDR3 coding sequence is TGTGCCTCCCGGACGAACAGGGAAAGGTATGGCTACACCTTC.

The rearrangement links TRBV15 to TRBJ1-2; D gene uncertain. Germline V gives CDR1 LNHNV, CDR2 YYDKDF (reference sequence). Trimming removed 1 base from V and 6 bases from J, with 6 bases in between. The CDR3 length is 12 residues. CDR3 DNA sequence: TGTGCCACCAGCAGAGTGGCAGATGGCTACACCTTC. It translates to CATSRVADGYTF.

This sequence joins TRBV10-3 and TRBJ2-5; 9 bases are a match to TRBD1. TRBJ2-7 matches the DNA end more closely, so the J call is doubtful. The CDR3 covers 15 residues. From germline, CDR1 is ENHRY and CDR2 SYGVKD. Written as DNA, the CDR3 is TGTGCCATCAGTGAGCCGAACAGGGGGCTCTACGAGCAGTACTTC. Protein product: CAISEPNRGLYEQYF.

The rearrangement uses TRBV28 and TRBJ2-1, with 7 nucleotides matching TRBD1. The CDR3 runs to 14 residues. CDR1 and CDR2 from the germline V gene are MDHEN and SYDVKM. V shed 8 bases and J 6 bases; nucleotides not matched to a gene: 10. This CDR3 is CASLLDRAPNEQFF. CDR3 DNA sequence: TGTGCCAGCCTCCTTGACAGGGCCCCCAATGAGCAGTTCTTC.

The V and J genes are TRBV10-1 and TRBJ2-3, with TRBD1 matching over 8 bases. The length of the CDR3 is 16 residues. CDR1 and CDR2 (germline): WNHNN, SYGVQD (reference sequence). The J segment lost 1 base and the V segment lost 0 bases, leaving 3 bases of the junction unmatched. CDR3 nucleotides: TGCGCCAGCAGTGAGTCGGAGACAGGGGGCACAGATACGCAGTATTTT. Translating gives CASSESETGGTDTQYF.

The V and J genes are TRBV2 and TRBJ2-3; no firm D call. Germline V CDR1 and CDR2: SNHLY, FYNNEI. Between the trimmed V and J ends, which lost 2 bases and 2 bases, there was a span of 5 bases. The CDR3 runs to 13 residues. The CDR3 region is CASSETPTDTQYF. The CDR3 region has the DNA TGTGCCAGCAGTGAAACTCCCACAGATACGCAGTATTTT.

V usage is TRBV7-9 and J usage is TRBJ2-7, with TRBD1 matching over 7 bases. CDR3 length: 15 amino acids. With V trimmed by 5 bases and J by 2 bases, 9 bases remained unmatched. The germline CDR1 and CDR2 sequences are SEHNR and FQNEAQ (reference sequence). CDR3 DNA sequence: TGTGCCAGCAGCCACGGACAGGTCTTGACCTACGAGCAGTACTTC. Its translation: CASSHGQVLTYEQYF.

The rearrangement uses TRBV28 and TRBJ1-5; the D is unclear. V was pared by 6 bases and J by 5 bases, with 11 bases between. Germline CDR1 and CDR2: MDHEN and SYDVKM. The CDR3 has 13 amino acids. CDR3 amino acids: CASSLTDHQPQHF. DNA for the CDR3: TGTGCCAGCAGCTTGACTGATCATCAGCCCCAGCATTTT.

This chain connects TRBV4-2 to TRBJ1-6; D possibly corresponds to TRBD1 (5 bases). Germline V CDR1 and CDR2: LGHNA, YNFKEQ. V was cut by 0 bases and J by 0 bases, with 12 bases left in between. This CDR3 has 18 amino acids. CDR3 amino acids: CASSQDRGIYSYNSPLHF. As DNA, the CDR3 is TGTGCCAGCAGCCAAGATCGGGGGATTTACTCCTATAATTCACCCCTCCACTTT.

The genes are TRBV18 and TRBJ2-5, with no clear D. Germline values: CDR1 KGHSH, CDR2 LQKENI. Between the trimmed V and J ends, which lost 2 bases and 5 bases, there was a span of 6 bases. CDR3 length: 12 amino acids. CDR3 sequence (DNA): TGTGCCAGCTCACCAGAGACTGAGACCCAGTACTTC. Residues: CASSPETETQYF.

The chain joins TRBV27 to TRBJ1-1, with D tentatively TRBD1 (5 bases). Trimming stripped 0 bases from V and 3 bases from J, with 14 bases between. Germline V gene lookup returns CDR1 MNHEY and CDR2 SMNVEV (reference sequence). CDR3 length: 16 residues. Here the CDR3 DNA reads TGTGCCAGCAGTTTATCGAACAGGCTCTTTTACACTGAAGCTTTCTTT. It specifies CASSLSNRLFYTEAFF.